A selection of T cell receptor beta chains follows, all from one sample in a study of cytomegalovirus exposure and HLA in healthy donors. TCRdb's copy holds only in-frame clones and misses some; the assay was immunoSEQ multiplex PCR. The sample yields about 150,000 clones, 70% to 80% seen once. What was sequenced was PBMCs. The origin of the receptors is a man aged 30-40 years in good health and CMV-seropositive. The CDR3 runs from the conserved cysteine through the conserved F or W. D genes are given only for firm matches. Not all rows give a size; the values are once, few, many and, for expanded clones, a class.

v_gene	abundance	j_gene	d_gene	CDR3aa	CDR3nt
TRBV2	.	TRBJ2-5	.	CASQSGETQYF	TGTGCCAGCCAATCGGGGGAGACCCAGTACTTC
TRBV6-4	few	TRBJ2-1	TRBD2	CASEAQREDSGEQFF	TGTGCCAGCGAAGCACAGCGGGAGGATTCTGGTGAGCAGTTCTTC
TRBV10-3	once	TRBJ1-5	TRBD1	CAIKRDRGLDQPQHF	TGTGCCATCAAACGGGACAGGGGCCTGGATCAGCCCCAGCATTTT
TRBV5-1	few	TRBJ2-5	TRBD1	CASSYSTGQETQYF	TGCGCCAGCAGCTATTCGACAGGGCAAGAGACCCAGTACTTC
TRBV6-6	.	TRBJ2-1	TRBD2	CASTLAGVKDEQFF	TGTGCCAGCACCCTAGCGGGAGTTAAGGATGAGCAGTTCTTC
TRBV5-6	.	TRBJ2-2	TRBD1	CASSRQGRTGELFF	TGTGCCAGCAGCAGACAGGGGAGGACCGGGGAGCTGTTTTTT
TRBV6-5	.	TRBJ2-1	.	CASSYSSGRTLEQFF	TGTGCCAGCAGTTACTCGTCTGGGCGTACCCTAGAGCAGTTCTTC
TRBV9	.	TRBJ2-2	TRBD2	CASNRRGRETGELFF	TGTGCCAGCAACCGTAGAGGGAGGGAGACCGGGGAGCTGTTTTTT
TRBV5-4	.	TRBJ1-1	.	CASSTGSLGTEAFF	TGTGCCAGCAGCACAGGGAGTTTAGGCACTGAAGCTTTCTTT
TRBV5-4	.	TRBJ2-4	TRBD1	CASSFGQGAPKNIQYF	TGTGCCAGCAGCTTCGGACAGGGGGCCCCGAAAAACATTCAGTACTTC
TRBV5-4	.	TRBJ1-2	.	CASSLGHQYGYGYTF	TGTGCCAGCAGCTTGGGACACCAGTACGGCTATGGCTACACCTTC
TRBV21-1	.	TRBJ2-5	.	CASSKARGETQYF	TGTGCCAGCAGCAAAGCTCGGGGAGAGACCCAGTACTTC
TRBV6-5	.	TRBJ1-1	.	CASTAGRWNTEAFF	TGTGCCAGCACCGCGGGTCGGTGGAACACTGAAGCTTTCTTT
TRBV2	.	TRBJ2-4	.	CASSDQGIQYF	TGTGCCAGCAGTGATCAGGGTATTCAGTACTTC
TRBV19	few	TRBJ2-7	TRBD1	CATAGGQAGEQYF	TGTGCCACCGCAGGAGGACAGGCGGGCGAGCAGTACTTC
TRBV5-5	.	TRBJ2-2	.	CASSLGGGPNTGELFF	TGTGCCAGCAGCTTGGGGGGCGGTCCTAACACCGGGGAGCTGTTTTTT
TRBV4-1	.	TRBJ2-7	TRBD2	CASSQEGAGGSADEQYF	TGCGCCAGCAGCCAAGAAGGAGCGGGGGGATCGGCTGACGAGCAGTACTTC